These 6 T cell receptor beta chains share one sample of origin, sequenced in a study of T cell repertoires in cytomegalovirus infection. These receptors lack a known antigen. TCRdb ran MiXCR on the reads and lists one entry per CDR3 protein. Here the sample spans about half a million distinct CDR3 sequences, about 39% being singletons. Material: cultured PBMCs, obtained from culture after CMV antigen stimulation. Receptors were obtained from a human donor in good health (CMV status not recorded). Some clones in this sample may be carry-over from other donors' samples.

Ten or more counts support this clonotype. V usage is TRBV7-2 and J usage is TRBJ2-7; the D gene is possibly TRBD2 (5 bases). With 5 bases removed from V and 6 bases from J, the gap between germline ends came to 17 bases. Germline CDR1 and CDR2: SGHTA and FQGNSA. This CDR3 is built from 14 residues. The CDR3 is CASSPGPQAGEQYF. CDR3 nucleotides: TGTGCCAGCAGCCCTGGACCCCAGGCGGGCGAGCAGTACTTC.

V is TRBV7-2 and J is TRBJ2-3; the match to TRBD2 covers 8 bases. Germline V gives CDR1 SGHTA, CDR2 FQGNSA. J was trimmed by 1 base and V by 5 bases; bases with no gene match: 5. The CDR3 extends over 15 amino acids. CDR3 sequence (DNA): TGTGCCAGCAGCGTAGGACTAGCCCGCACAGATACGCAGTATTTT. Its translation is CASSVGLARTDTQYF.

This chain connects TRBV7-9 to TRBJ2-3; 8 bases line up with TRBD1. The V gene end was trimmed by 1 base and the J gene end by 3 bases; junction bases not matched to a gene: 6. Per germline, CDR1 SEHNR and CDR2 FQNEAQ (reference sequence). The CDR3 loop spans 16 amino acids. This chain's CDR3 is CASSLGGTGTTDTQYF. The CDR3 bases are TGTGCCAGCAGCTTAGGGGGGACAGGAACTACAGATACGCAGTATTTT.

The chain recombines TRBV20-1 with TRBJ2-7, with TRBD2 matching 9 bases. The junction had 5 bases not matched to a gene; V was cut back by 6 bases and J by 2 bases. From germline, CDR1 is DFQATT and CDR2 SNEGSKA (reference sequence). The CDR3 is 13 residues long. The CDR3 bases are TGCAGTGCAGAAGCGGGAGGCACCTACGAGCAGTACTTC. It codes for CSAEAGGTYEQYF.

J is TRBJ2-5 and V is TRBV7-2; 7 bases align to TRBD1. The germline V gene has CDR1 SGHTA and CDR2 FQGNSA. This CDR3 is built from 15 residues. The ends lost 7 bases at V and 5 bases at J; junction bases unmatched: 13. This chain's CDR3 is CASIRDRARGETQYF. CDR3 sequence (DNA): TGTGCCAGCATCCGAGACAGGGCCAGAGGGGAGACCCAGTACTTC.

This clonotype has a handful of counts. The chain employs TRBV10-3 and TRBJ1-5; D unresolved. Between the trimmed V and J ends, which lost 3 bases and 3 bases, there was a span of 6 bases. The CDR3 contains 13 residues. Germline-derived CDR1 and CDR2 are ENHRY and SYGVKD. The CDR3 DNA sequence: TGTGCCATCAGTGACAGATACAATCAGCCCCAGCATTTT. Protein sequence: CAISDRYNQPQHF.